This entry features one T cell receptor (beta chain) sequence. The source of the sample is a study of blood T cell repertoires in COVID-19. Background on the study: Samples of COVID-19 (acute and convalescent) were obtained from the United States, Italy and Spain. In each case, the material was cDNA or gDNA derived from T cells, B-cell-depleted T cells, or PBMCs.

This table comes from immunoSEQ multiplex PCR, and its TCRdb copy is limited to in-frame clones, with some not included. The data contain hundreds of thousands of clones, about 82% of them singletons. The sample was PBMCs or T cells enriched from blood (not recorded which). The sequence was collected from a woman aged 45-60 years with acute COVID-19.

The CDR3 spells CASSESDRGRTLHF. CDR3 nucleotides: TGTGCCAGCAGTGAATCGGACAGGGGACGGACCCTCCACTTT. The V call is TRBV6-4, the J call TRBJ1-6; 9 bases align to TRBD1. The CDR3 runs 14 residues. Germline CDR1 reads MRHNA; CDR2 reads SNTAGT. V was pared by 3 bases and J by 14 bases, with 8 bases of the junction left unmatched.